This paragraph reports one T cell receptor beta chain. These data come from a study of blood T cell repertoires in COVID-19. The trim removed 3 bases at V and 7 bases at J, leaving 14 bases unmatched. Germline lookup yields CDR1 LNHDA and CDR2 SQIVND (reference sequence). The CDR3 consists of 16 residues. Sequencing used immunoSEQ multiplex PCR; TCRdb keeps in-frame clones, though not all of them. Of about 87,000 clones in the sample, over 75% are singletons; the top ten hold around 2.9%. This clonotype was obtained from a woman aged 80 or over with COVID-19, enrolled during active disease. The gene calls are TRBV19 and TRBJ1-2, with 7 bases lining up with TRBD1. Sequenced input: peripheral blood. The CDR3 bases are TGTGCCAGTAGTATTCCTTGGACAGGCCCACCGGGTGGCTACACCTTC. Residues: CASSIPWTGPPGGYTF.